This entry lists 30 T cell receptor beta chains sequenced from one sample in a study of cytomegalovirus exposure and HLA in healthy donors (dated by TCRdb to 2016 to 2017). Library creation used the immunoSEQ multiplex PCR assay. For the multiplex PCR, a mixture combining 60 forward primers for TCR Vbeta segments and 13 reverse primers for TCR Jbeta segments was used. TCRdb limited this immuneACCESS table to in-frame rearrangements with V and J called. A share of clones is missing; checked studies link under half to unresolved V genes, and the rest is unexplained. The sample table holds roughly 200,000 clones, of which about 89% were seen once. The ten biggest clones cover roughly 1.3% of the sample. The source material was PBMCs. The source is a man aged 25 to 40 in good health and CMV-seronegative.

This chain links TRBV4-2 with TRBJ2-3; the match to TRBD2 covers 7 bases. V trimming: 3 bases; J trimming: 5 bases; junction bases outside the gene matches: 5. CDR1 LGHNA and CDR2 YNFKEQ come from the germline V gene. CDR3 length: 14 amino acids. The CDR3 loop reads CASSQRDYGDTQYF. CDR3 DNA sequence: TGTGCCAGCAGCCAGCGGGACTACGGAGATACGCAGTATTTT.

Turning to this clone: An end of the junction differs from the germline gene, which may be a read error. V gene TRBV7-9 combines with J gene TRBJ1-1; unclear D gene. Per germline, CDR1 SEHNR and CDR2 FQNEAQ (reference sequence). This CDR3 is built from 13 residues. Written as DNA, the CDR3 is TGTTCCAGCAGCCGTCCCGTAGACACTGAAGCTTTCTTT. Protein: CSSSRPVDTEAFF.

CDR3: CASSSQGSGELFF. The CDR3 DNA reads TGCGCCAGCAGCTCTCAGGGATCCGGGGAGCTGTTTTTT. The chain uses TRBV5-1 and TRBJ2-2; the D gene is possibly TRBD1 (5 bases). CDR1 is SGHRS and CDR2 is YFSETQ in the germline V gene. Between the trimmed V and J ends, which lost 3 bases and 6 bases, there was a span of 9 bases. The CDR3 runs 13 residues.

J is TRBJ2-1 and V is TRBV5-1, with 9 bases identical to TRBD1. The length of the CDR3 is 13 residues. V lost 4 bases, J lost 8 bases, and 4 bases stayed unmatched. Germline-derived CDR1 and CDR2 are SGHRS and YFSETQ. Written as DNA, the CDR3 is TGCGCCAGCAGCCAACAGGGGGCGGATGAGCAGTTCTTC. Protein product: CASSQQGADEQFF.

V gene TRBV21-1 combines with J gene TRBJ1-4. TRBV21-1 is described as a pseudogene. This CDR3 contains 14 residues. The CDR3 loop is CASSKGRYSEKLFF. The CDR3 nucleotides read TGTGCCAGCAGCAAAGGGAGGTATAGTGAAAAACTGTTTTTT.

This chain links TRBV7-9 with TRBJ2-1, with D uncertain. CDR1 and CDR2 (germline): SEHNR, FQNEAQ (reference sequence). V lost 4 bases to trimming and J lost 6 bases, with 13 bases between them. This CDR3 region has 14 residues. CDR3 sequence (DNA): TGTGCCAGCAGCTACAGCCAGGTCGGCAATGAGCAGTTCTTC. Its translation is CASSYSQVGNEQFF.

The rearrangement uses TRBV7-2 and TRBJ1-2; 8 nucleotides agree with TRBD1. CDR1 is SGHTA, CDR2 FQGNSA, per germline. The CDR3 is 11 residues long. The V and J ends lost 11 bases and 8 bases, in that order; junction bases with no gene match: 7. The CDR3 protein is CAEAGGAGYTF. The CDR3 nucleotides are TGTGCCGAGGCAGGGGGCGCAGGCTACACCTTC.

This chain links TRBV7-2 with TRBJ2-3; D call uncertain. There are 14 residues in the CDR3. Germline V gives CDR1 SGHTA, CDR2 FQGNSA. V shed 5 bases and J shed 0 bases, with 9 bases lying between them. The CDR3 DNA is TGTGCCAGCAGCCCGACTGCTAGCACAGATACGCAGTATTTT. Protein: CASSPTASTDTQYF.

CDR3 DNA sequence: TGCAGTGCTAGAGTGGGCCCCGAAGCTTTCTTT. This translates into CSARVGPEAFF. The chain has TRBV20-1 and TRBJ1-1; D gene unclear. V lost 1 base and J lost 8, with 8 bases in between. Germline lookup yields CDR1 DFQATT and CDR2 SNEGSKA (reference sequence). CDR3 size: 11 residues.

This chain joins TRBV9 and TRBJ1-2; 10 bases match TRBD1. The CDR3 is 12 amino acids. Germline CDR1 reads SGDLS; CDR2 reads YYNGEE. Unmatched junction bases numbered 4, after V lost 0 bases and J lost 14 bases. The CDR3, as DNA: TGTGCCAGCAGCGTAGATGGGGACAGGGGAACCTTC. It encodes CASSVDGDRGTF.

This chain links TRBV30 with TRBJ2-5; 12 nucleotides match TRBD2. Germline CDR1 and CDR2: GTSNPN and SVGIG (reference sequence). The CDR3 runs 17 residues. The J segment lost 4 bases and the V segment lost 4 bases, leaving 13 bases of the junction unmatched. The CDR3 region has the DNA TGTGCCTGGAAACGTCTAGCGGGAGGGCCCTCGGGAGAGACCCAGTACTTC. Translated, it gives CAWKRLAGGPSGETQYF.

The chain carries TRBV6-1 and TRBJ1-1; no definite D call. The CDR3 extends over 14 amino acids. V lost 0 bases and J lost 1, with 6 bases in between. Germline CDR1 and CDR2: MNHNS and SASEGT. This chain's CDR3 is CASSEAWRNTEAFF. CDR3 nucleotide sequence: TGTGCCAGCAGTGAAGCATGGAGGAACACTGAAGCTTTCTTT.

The chain is built from TRBV7-2 and TRBJ2-3; TRBD2 matches at 11 bases. Germline lookup yields CDR1 SGHTA and CDR2 FQGNSA. The V segment lost 6 bases and the J segment 5 bases; nucleotides outside the gene matches: 7. CDR3 length: 15 residues. In DNA, the CDR3 is TGTGCCAGCAGTACTAGCGGGGGAGCGAGAGATACGCAGTATTTT. Protein product: CASSTSGGARDTQYF.

V usage is TRBV4-1 and J usage is TRBJ2-7; possibly TRBD1 for D (6 bases). V was trimmed by 1 base and J by 6 bases, leaving 22 bases between them. This CDR3 has 17 residues. Germline-derived CDR1 and CDR2 are MGHRA and YSYEKL. CDR3 nucleotides: TGCGCCAGCAGCCAAGTAGAGGGACACACAGGGCTCAGCGAGCAGTACTTC. Amino acid sequence: CASSQVEGHTGLSEQYF.

The chain has TRBV27 and TRBJ1-4, with a tentative D call TRBD1 (5 bases). The CDR3 has 12 residues. Trimming stripped 5 bases from V and 11 bases from J, with 12 bases between. Germline V gives CDR1 MNHEY, CDR2 SMNVEV (reference sequence). CDR3: CASSLSGGKLFF. The CDR3 region has the DNA TGTGCCAGCAGTCTCTCTGGGGGGAAACTGTTTTTT.

The chain is built from TRBV29-1 and TRBJ2-3; possible D gene TRBD2, 5 bases. Trimming stripped 6 bases from V and 0 bases from J, with 13 bases between. Germline V gives CDR1 SQVTM, CDR2 ANQGSEA. The CDR3 is made up of 14 amino acids. In nucleotides, the CDR3 is TGCAGCGTGTGTGGGAGAACTAGCACAGATACGCAGTATTTT. It encodes CSVCGRTSTDTQYF.

This clone was detected a few times. The V and J genes are TRBV7-2 and TRBJ1-3; weak D call: TRBD1 (6 bases). CDR1 is SGHTA and CDR2 is FQGNSA in the germline V gene. This CDR3 is built from 16 residues. The V end was cut by 0 bases, the J end by 4 bases, with 13 bases between. The CDR3 DNA follows: TGTGCCAGCAGCTTAGCTACAGGGTTAGCCGGAAACACCATATATTTT. Translated: CASSLATGLAGNTIYF. The entire variable domain, with the rest obtained from reference TRBV7-2 and TRBJ1-3, is as follows: GAGVSQSPSNKVTEKGKDVELRCDPISGHTALYWYRQSLGQGLEFLIYFQGNSAPDKSGLPSDRFSAERTGGSVSTLTIQRTQQEDSAVYLCASSLATGLAGNTIYFGEGSWLTVV.

This chain links TRBV25-1 with TRBJ2-7; tentative D call: TRBD2 (6 bases). Germline V gene data show CDR1 as MGHDK and CDR2 as SYGVNS. CDR3 length equals 14 residues. Deletions cut 1 base from V and 4 bases from J, with 11 bases between. As DNA, the CDR3 is TGTGCCAGCAGTGAATTGGGAGGAGCTTACGAGCAGTACTTC. As protein: CASSELGGAYEQYF.

The J gene is TRBJ1-2, the V gene TRBV7-2; 9 bases map to TRBD1. CDR1 and CDR2 (germline): SGHTA, FQGNSA. With 8 bases clipped from V and 1 base from J, the junction kept 11 bases outside the gene matches. The CDR3 runs 16 residues. CDR3 DNA: TGTGCCAGCGGGACACAGGGGGCGAGTGTTAACTATGGCTACACCTTC. Its protein is CASGTQGASVNYGYTF. The whole variable domain, remainder taken from reference TRBV7-2 and TRBJ1-2, is GAGVSQSPSNKVTEKGKDVELRCDPISGHTALYWYRQSLGQGLEFLIYFQGNSAPDKSGLPSDRFSAERTGGSVSTLTIQRTQQEDSAVYLCASGTQGASVNYGYTFGSGTRLTVV.

This chain uses TRBV28 with TRBJ2-5; the D gene is possibly TRBD2 (8 bases). Germline CDR1 is MDHEN and CDR2 is SYDVKM. The CDR3 spans 14 residues. The ends were cut back, 4 bases at V and 5 bases at J, with 14 bases in the middle. CDR3: CASSSGGGAETQYF. CDR3 bases: TGTGCCAGCAGTTCGGGAGGGGGCGCGGAGACCCAGTACTTC.

V and J are TRBV4-3 and TRBJ2-7; 7 bases match TRBD2. Germline loops: CDR1 LGHNA, CDR2 YSLEER. The CDR3 is made up of 15 amino acids. V trimming: 1 base; J trimming: 6 bases; junction bases outside the gene matches: 9. The CDR3 nucleotides are TGCGCCAGCAGCCAAGGGGCCAGCGGGGTAGGCGAGCAGTACTTC. As protein: CASSQGASGVGEQYF.

The rearrangement links TRBV14 to TRBJ1-4; perhaps TRBD1 as D (5 bases). Germline V gives CDR1 SGHDN, CDR2 FVKESK. The CDR3 runs 13 residues. V was clipped by 9 bases and J by 3 bases, with 11 bases between them. CDR3 nucleotides: TGTGCCAGGGAGGGGTCGGCTAATGAAAAACTGTTTTTT. This sequence encodes CAREGSANEKLFF.

This chain connects TRBV2 to TRBJ2-3; tentatively, D is TRBD2 (5 bases). CDR3 length equals 15 residues. Trimming took 6 bases from V and 2 from J, leaving 15 bases between them. The V gene's germline CDR1 is SNHLY and CDR2 FYNNEI. The CDR3 bases are TGTGCCAGCAGAAGATCGGAGGAGGTCACAGATACGCAGTATTTT. Its protein product is CASRRSEEVTDTQYF. The full variable domain, rest sourced from reference TRBV2 and TRBJ2-3, is EPEVTQTPSHQVTQMGQEVILRCVPISNHLYFYWYRQILGQKVEFLVSFYNNEISEKSEIFDDQFSVERPDGSNFTLKIRSTKLEDSAMYFCASRRSEEVTDTQYFGPGTRLTVL.

Of note for this clone: This sample also contains other DNA sequences that code for the same CDR3. V usage is TRBV7-9 and J usage is TRBJ2-3; D perhaps matches TRBD1 (6 bases). The CDR3 sequence is 13 residues long. Germline loops: CDR1 SEHNR, CDR2 FQNEAQ (reference sequence). The V end lost 3 bases, the J end lost 3 bases, and 7 bases lay between the germline ends. This CDR3 is CASSLQGTDTQYF. CDR3 nucleotides: TGTGCCAGCAGCTTGCAGGGGACAGATACGCAGTATTTT.

The CDR3: CSVRGVGALTGELFF. CDR3 coding DNA: TGCAGCGTCAGGGGCGTGGGGGCGCTGACCGGGGAGCTGTTTTTT. V usage is TRBV29-1 and J usage is TRBJ2-2; tentatively, D is TRBD1 (6 bases). CDR1 and CDR2 from the germline V gene are SQVTM and ANQGSEA. The V end lost 6 bases, the J end lost 5 bases, and 19 bases lay between the germline ends. The CDR3 is 15 residues long.

J is TRBJ1-4 and V is TRBV7-9, with D perhaps matching TRBD1 (6 bases). This CDR3 contains 15 residues. The germline V and J ends were trimmed by 4 bases and 8 bases, with 17 bases remaining between them. Per germline, CDR1 SEHNR and CDR2 FQNEAQ (reference sequence). The DNA for the CDR3 is TGTGCCAGCAGCTCACAGGGACCCCTAGTCGAAAAACTGTTTTTT. It is translated as CASSSQGPLVEKLFF.

This clone has a handful of counts. CDR3 protein: CASREQGVYNEQFF. The CDR3 DNA reads as TGTGCCAGTAGAGAACAGGGGGTCTACAATGAGCAGTTCTTC. The J gene is TRBJ2-1, the V gene TRBV19; 8 nucleotides match TRBD1. There are 14 residues in the CDR3. The V gene end was trimmed by 6 bases and the J gene end by 3 bases; junction bases not matched to a gene: 4. Germline V CDR1 and CDR2: LNHDA, SQIVND (reference sequence).

The chain recombines TRBV9 with TRBJ2-7; no clear D. This CDR3 is 14 amino acids long. With 0 bases removed from V and 0 bases from J, the gap between germline ends came to 7 bases. Per germline, CDR1 SGDLS and CDR2 YYNGEE. CDR3 in amino acids: CASSVGPGSYEQYF. The CDR3 nucleotides are TGTGCCAGCAGCGTAGGCCCGGGCTCCTACGAGCAGTACTTC.

This chain joins TRBV29-1 and TRBJ1-2; 8 bases fit TRBD1. The CDR3 has 12 residues. The V gene end was trimmed by 3 bases and the J gene end by 8 bases; junction bases not matched to a gene: 5. Germline V CDR1 and CDR2: SQVTM, ANQGSEA. The chain's CDR3 is CSVEDRVGGYTF. The CDR3 region has the DNA TGCAGCGTTGAGGACAGGGTGGGCGGCTACACCTTC.

This chain uses TRBV19 with TRBJ1-1; D not resolved. Germline V gene data show CDR1 as LNHDA and CDR2 as SQIVND (reference sequence). This CDR3 is 17 amino acids long. Trimming took 7 bases from V and 5 from J, leaving 26 bases between them. CDR3 amino acids: CASTTLFTGGSWTEAFF. CDR3 nucleotides: TGTGCCAGTACCACGTTATTTACTGGAGGATCGTGGACTGAAGCTTTCTTT.